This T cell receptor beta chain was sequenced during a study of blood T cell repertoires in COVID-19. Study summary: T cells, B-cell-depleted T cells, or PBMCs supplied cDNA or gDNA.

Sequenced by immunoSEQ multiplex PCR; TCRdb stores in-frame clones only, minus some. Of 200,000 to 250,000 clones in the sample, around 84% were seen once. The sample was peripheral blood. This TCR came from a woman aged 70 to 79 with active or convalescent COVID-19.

CDR3 protein: CASSLVGGFVNYGYTF. DNA of the CDR3: TGTGCCAGCAGCTTAGTGGGCGGGTTTGTTAATTATGGCTACACCTTC. The V call is TRBV7-2, the J call TRBJ1-2; D gene ambiguous. Germline V gene lookup returns CDR1 SGHTA and CDR2 FQGNSA. Trimming took 1 base from V and 5 from J, leaving 17 bases between them. CDR3 size: 16 residues.